These 24 T cell receptor beta chains came from one sample sequenced in a study of cytomegalovirus exposure and HLA in healthy donors. The PCR was carried out with 60 Vbeta primers and 13 Jbeta primers. Profiling relied on immunoSEQ multiplex PCR, and the TCRdb table lists in-frame clones only, not all of them. Counted here are a few hundred thousand clones, roughly 80% occurring once; the ten biggest clones make up 2.5% to 3.5%. Sequenced sample: PBMCs. The receptors come from a man in his thirties or forties in good health and CMV-seronegative.

This chain joins TRBV15 and TRBJ2-5; D perhaps matches TRBD1 (6 bases). CDR3 length equals 18 residues. Germline V gene lookup returns CDR1 LNHNV and CDR2 YYDKDF (reference sequence). Deletions cut 1 base from V and 1 base from J, with 19 bases between. CDR3 sequence (DNA): TGTGCCACCAGCAGAGTTCCTCTTTCCGGGACACCCCAAGAGACCCAGTACTTC. This gives the protein CATSRVPLSGTPQETQYF.

Points on this clone: The junction does not match germline at one end; this may be a read error. V usage is TRBV7-9 and J usage is TRBJ2-3; 7 bases align to TRBD2. The germline V gene has CDR1 SEHNR and CDR2 FQNEAQ (reference sequence). This CDR3 contains 15 residues. In DNA form, the CDR3 reads TGTTCCAGCAGCGTGATGGGAGGGGTCACAGATACGCAGTATTTT. Translation: CSSSVMGGVTDTQYF.

The chain employs TRBV5-1 and TRBJ2-2; 8 bases map to TRBD2. This CDR3 has 16 residues. The germline gives CDR1 SGHRS, CDR2 YFSETQ. The trim removed 0 bases at V and 4 bases at J, leaving 5 bases unmatched. For the CDR3, the DNA is TGCGCCAGCAGCTTGGGAGCGGGGGAGGTCACCGGGGAGCTGTTTTTT. Amino acid sequence: CASSLGAGEVTGELFF.

V is TRBV6-6 and J is TRBJ1-4; D perhaps matches TRBD1 (5 bases). V lost 2 bases and J lost 0, with 7 bases in between. The germline gives CDR1 MNHNY, CDR2 SVGAGI (reference sequence). This CDR3 has 15 amino acids. The DNA for the CDR3 is TGTGCCAGCAGTTACGACAGTTCAACTAATGAAAAACTGTTTTTT. It specifies CASSYDSSTNEKLFF.

The V and J genes are TRBV5-6 and TRBJ1-4, with no clear D. CDR1 and CDR2 (germline): SGHDT, YYEEEE. Trimming removed 4 bases at V and 2 bases at J, with 9 bases between. The length of the CDR3 is 14 residues. The chain's CDR3 is CASSLSLTNEKLFF. As DNA, the CDR3 is TGTGCCAGCAGCCTCAGTCTCACTAATGAAAAACTGTTTTTT.

Concerning this clone itself: The same CDR3 also results from other DNA sequences found in this sample. V is TRBV6-5 and J is TRBJ1-2, with 8 bases matching TRBD1. Germline lookup yields CDR1 MNHEY and CDR2 SVGAGI. V lost 6 bases to trimming and J lost 2 bases; unmatched junction nucleotides: 2. This CDR3 is 13 amino acids long. The CDR3 reads CASSRTGNYGYTF. CDR3 bases: TGTGCCAGCAGCAGGACAGGGAACTATGGCTACACCTTC.

This chain links TRBV12-5 with TRBJ2-2, with 8 bases lining up with TRBD1. V was clipped by 1 base and J by 4 bases; unmatched bases: 5. The CDR3 contains 16 residues. Germline lookup yields CDR1 LGHNT and CDR2 FRNRAP. The CDR3 coding sequence is TGTGCTAGTGGTTTGGAACCGACAGGGGCCACCGGGGAGCTGTTTTTT. It encodes CASGLEPTGATGELFF.

The chain combines TRBV7-3 with TRBJ2-3; D not resolved. Germline V gives CDR1 SGHTA, CDR2 FQGTGA. Trimming shortened V by 5 bases and J by 1 base, and 13 bases separated the two germline ends. This CDR3 region has 15 residues. CDR3 amino acids: CASSLSVTRTDTQYF. In DNA form, the CDR3 reads TGTGCCAGCAGCCTGTCGGTAACTCGCACAGATACGCAGTATTTT.

This chain connects TRBV7-8 to TRBJ2-3, with 9 bases that match TRBD1. The J segment lost 0 bases and the V segment lost 1 base, leaving 2 bases of the junction unmatched. This CDR3 contains 16 residues. CDR1 and CDR2 from the germline V gene are SGHVS and FQNEAQ. The CDR3 region is CASSLGTGVSTDTQYF. The CDR3 nucleotides read TGTGCCAGCAGCTTAGGGACAGGGGTGAGCACAGATACGCAGTATTTT.

This chain joins TRBV7-9 and TRBJ2-6, with 12 bases matching TRBD1. The CDR3 loop spans 19 amino acids. Germline CDR1 is SEHNR and CDR2 is FQNEAQ (reference sequence). The J segment lost 2 bases and the V segment lost 5 bases, leaving 10 bases of the junction unmatched. CDR3 coding DNA: TGTGCCAGCAGCGCATCATTCCGGGACAGGGGGCCTGGGGCCAACGTCCTGACTTTC. Residues: CASSASFRDRGPGANVLTF.

The rearrangement uses TRBV4-2 and TRBJ2-3, with 14 bases aligning to TRBD2. The germline V gene has CDR1 LGHNA and CDR2 YNFKEQ. The CDR3 has 17 residues. V was clipped by 5 bases and J by 1 base; unmatched bases: 5. The CDR3 is CASSNGGLAGGTDTQYF. For the CDR3, the DNA is TGTGCCAGCAGCAACGGGGGACTAGCGGGGGGCACAGATACGCAGTATTTT.

V gene TRBV5-1 combines with J gene TRBJ2-5; maybe TRBD2 (6 bases). Trimming took 0 bases from V and 2 from J, leaving 8 bases between them. Germline assignment: CDR1 SGHRS and CDR2 YFSETQ. CDR3 size: 14 residues. The CDR3 loop is CASSLAGGQETQYF. Written as DNA, the CDR3 is TGCGCCAGCAGCTTGGCCGGGGGTCAAGAGACCCAGTACTTC.

Concerning this clone: Compared with germline, one end of the junction differs, possibly owing to a read error. The chain links TRBV5-1 to TRBJ2-6; 7 bases align to TRBD1. CDR3 length: 15 amino acids. Per germline, CDR1 SGHRS and CDR2 YFSETQ. CDR3 coding DNA: TGCGCCAGCAGCTCAGGGGGTTCTGGGGCCAGCGTCCTGACTTTC. Encoded protein: CASSSGGSGASVLTF.

The chain uses TRBV28 and TRBJ1-1; D remains unclear. The CDR3 consists of 14 residues. The germline CDR1 and CDR2 sequences are MDHEN and SYDVKM. V was clipped by 3 bases and J by 0 bases, with 8 bases between them. CDR3 region: CASSFVRLNTEAFF. The DNA for the CDR3 is TGTGCCAGCAGTTTCGTCAGGTTGAACACTGAAGCTTTCTTT.

The chain combines TRBV7-6 with TRBJ2-3, with 9 bases aligning to TRBD2. The CDR3 runs 19 residues. Germline loops: CDR1 SGHVS, CDR2 FNYEAQ. J lost 4 bases, V lost 0 bases, and 14 bases had no gene match. The CDR3 DNA reads TGTGCCAGCAGCTTAGCGCCGTTAGCGGGGGCCCCCCCGGCAGATACGCAGTATTTT. As protein: CASSLAPLAGAPPADTQYF.

The chain is built from TRBV6-1 and TRBJ2-3, with D unresolved. Germline V gene data show CDR1 as MNHNS and CDR2 as SASEGT. V gave up 8 bases and J gave up 0 bases, with 3 bases separating them. The CDR3 sequence is 11 residues long. Here the CDR3 reads CASRSTDTQYF. The CDR3 DNA sequence: TGTGCCAGCCGTAGCACAGATACGCAGTATTTT.

The chain's CDR3 is CASSQRTGTREQYF. Written as DNA, the CDR3 is TGTGCCAGCAGCCAAAGGACAGGGACGAGAGAGCAGTACTTC. The chain links TRBV7-9 to TRBJ2-7; 8 bases are shared with TRBD1. From germline, CDR1 is SEHNR and CDR2 FQNEAQ (reference sequence). The CDR3 sequence is 14 residues long. V shed 5 bases and J 7 bases; nucleotides not matched to a gene: 10.

The chain's CDR3 is CASRWTGGAYGYTF. DNA of the CDR3: TGTGCCAGTAGATGGACAGGGGGGGCCTATGGCTACACCTTC. The V gene is TRBV19, the J gene TRBJ1-2; 10 bases are a match to TRBD1. Germline CDR1 and CDR2: LNHDA and SQIVND (reference sequence). After removal of 6 bases from V and 4 bases from J, the junction contained 5 bases not matched to a gene. The CDR3 has 14 residues. Complete variable domain (other parts from reference TRBV19 and TRBJ1-2): DGGITQSPKYLFRKEGQNVTLSCEQNLNHDAMYWYRQDPGQGLRLIYYSQIVNDFQKGDIAEGYSVSREKKESFPLTVTSAQKNPTAFYLCASRWTGGAYGYTFGSGTRLTVV.

V usage is TRBV7-9 and J usage is TRBJ2-2; no firm D call. CDR3 length: 15 residues. Trimming left V 1 base short and J 2 bases short, with 8 bases between. Per germline, CDR1 SEHNR and CDR2 FQNEAQ (reference sequence). The CDR3 nucleotides read TGTGCCAGCAGCTTAGTATCGGTAAACACCGGGGAGCTGTTTTTT. Translated, it gives CASSLVSVNTGELFF.

This clone was detected once. The gene calls are TRBV4-3 and TRBJ1-6; possible D gene TRBD1, 6 bases. The CDR3 has 16 residues. V was trimmed by 4 bases and J by 10 bases, leaving 20 bases between them. Germline CDR1 and CDR2: LGHNA and YSLEER. The DNA of the CDR3 is TGCGCCAGCAGCCCCAATCGGGGGGGCCCATTGTCACCCCTCCACTTT. It codes for CASSPNRGGPLSPLHF.

This chain joins TRBV29-1 and TRBJ2-3; 8 bases agree with TRBD2. After removal of 4 bases from V and 6 bases from J, the junction contained 0 bases not matched to a gene. Germline V gives CDR1 SQVTM, CDR2 ANQGSEA. The CDR3 loop spans 11 amino acids. CDR3 residues: CSVGLADTQYF. The CDR3 DNA follows: TGCAGCGTTGGACTAGCGGATACGCAGTATTTT.

In its sample, this clone was seen a few times. The gene calls are TRBV6-5 and TRBJ1-1; unclear D gene. The CDR3 totals 14 residues. The germline V and J ends were trimmed by 0 bases and 4 bases, with 9 bases remaining between them. Germline V lookup: CDR1 MNHEY, CDR2 SVGAGI. The CDR3, as DNA: TGTGCCAGCAGTTACTCTGGGGAGGGCACTGAAGCTTTCTTT. Its translation is CASSYSGEGTEAFF.

This rearrangement joins TRBV6-1 to TRBJ2-5; D may be TRBD2 (6 bases). The closer fit of TRBJ2-7 to the DNA end suggests the J call may be wrong. This CDR3 has 15 amino acids. The V gene's germline CDR1 is MNHNS and CDR2 SASEGT. This chain's CDR3 is CASSERRETPYEQYF. DNA for the CDR3: TGTGCCAGCAGTGAACGGAGGGAGACCCCCTACGAGCAGTACTTC.

The rearrangement joins TRBV19 to TRBJ2-3; 10 bases are a match to TRBD1. Germline V gene lookup returns CDR1 LNHDA and CDR2 SQIVND (reference sequence). V lost 7 bases, J lost 2 bases, and 6 bases stayed unmatched. The CDR3 contains 15 residues. As DNA, the CDR3 is TGTGCCAGTAAGGGGGACAGGGGTACCACAGATACGCAGTATTTT. Protein sequence: CASKGDRGTTDTQYF.